The 22 T cell receptor beta chains below all came from one sample that was sequenced in a study of blood T cell repertoires in COVID-19. Sequenced by immunoSEQ multiplex PCR; TCRdb stores in-frame clones only, minus some. There are about 500,000 clones in the sample; 80% to 90% occur only once, and 0.9% lies in the top ten. Sequenced sample: peripheral blood. These receptors all come from a man between 18 and 29 years old with COVID-19, enrolled during active disease.

This chain connects TRBV9 to TRBJ1-1; D unclear. The germline V gene encodes CDR1 SGDLS and CDR2 YYNGEE. The V and J ends lost 2 bases and 1 base respectively, with 6 bases between them. This CDR3 has 13 residues. The CDR3 DNA reads TGTGCCAGCAGCGTCCCAGGGAACACTGAAGCTTTCTTT. This translates into CASSVPGNTEAFF.

V gene TRBV5-8 combines with J gene TRBJ2-5; 7 nucleotides line up with TRBD2. This CDR3 is built from 16 residues. Trimming removed 3 bases from V and 5 bases from J; junction bases left unmatched: 13. The V gene's germline CDR1 is SGHTS and CDR2 YDEGEE. DNA of the CDR3: TGTGCCAGCAGCTCCCGACTAGCCACCTTCGGGGAGACCCAGTACTTC. Translation: CASSSRLATFGETQYF.

The CDR3, as DNA: TGTGCCAGCAGACCTGGACTAGCGGGAGCTACCGGGGAGCTGTTTTTT. It encodes CASRPGLAGATGELFF. The chain employs TRBV3-1 (or the pseudogene TRBV3-2) and TRBJ2-2, with 13 bases that match TRBD2. The V and J ends lost 6 bases and 5 bases, in that order; junction bases with no gene match: 6. CDR1 is LGHDT, CDR2 YNNKEL, per germline (reference sequence). The CDR3 contains 16 residues.

This rearrangement joins TRBV7-8 to TRBJ1-5, with 8 bases lining up with TRBD1. V shed 1 base, J shed 4 bases, and the junction held 3 bases outside the gene matches. The CDR3 spans 15 residues. Germline CDR1 and CDR2: SGHVS and FQNEAQ. The CDR3 DNA is TGTGCCAGCAGCTTAGGGACAGGGTCTAATCAGCCCCAGCATTTT. Protein sequence: CASSLGTGSNQPQHF.

The gene calls are TRBV18 and TRBJ1-2, with TRBD1 matching 8 bases. The ends lost 6 bases at V and 1 base at J; junction bases unmatched: 7. CDR1 KGHSH and CDR2 LQKENI come from the germline V gene. The CDR3 contains 15 residues. This chain's CDR3 is CASSPGTGDNYGYTF. In DNA, the CDR3 is TGTGCCAGCTCTCCCGGGACAGGCGATAACTATGGCTACACCTTC.

The V gene is TRBV5-6, the J gene TRBJ2-7; 7 bases agree with TRBD1. From germline, CDR1 is SGHDT and CDR2 YYEEEE. This CDR3 is 14 amino acids long. The ends lost 1 base at V and 5 bases at J; junction bases unmatched: 6. The DNA of the CDR3 is TGTGCCAGCAGCTTGTTGGGGACAGTAAACGAGCAGTACTTC. This sequence encodes CASSLLGTVNEQYF. The entire variable domain, with the rest obtained from reference TRBV5-6 and TRBJ2-7, is as follows: DAGVTQSPTHLIKTRGQQVTLRCSPKSGHDTVSWYQQALGQGPQFIFQYYEEEERQRGNFPDRFSGHQFPNYSSELNVNALLLGDSALYLCASSLLGTVNEQYFGPGTRLTVT.

The V call is TRBV10-2, the J call TRBJ2-5; no clear D gene. The length of the CDR3 is 16 residues. The germline V gene encodes CDR1 WSHSY and CDR2 SAAADI. V lost 2 bases, J lost 2 bases, and 15 bases lay in between. The CDR3 nucleotides read TGCGCCAGCAGTGAGCTGCCCGACTTGGAACAAGAGACCCAGTACTTC. Amino acids: CASSELPDLEQETQYF.

Points on this clone: The same CDR3 is also encoded by other DNA sequences in this sample. The rearrangement joins TRBV3-1 (or the pseudogene TRBV3-2) to TRBJ2-5; the match to TRBD2 covers 8 bases. Per the germline V gene, CDR1 is LGHDT and CDR2 is YNNKEL (reference sequence). The CDR3 spans 14 residues. Unmatched junction bases numbered 1, after V lost 1 base and J lost 3 bases. CDR3 region: CASSQAGGEETQYF. The CDR3 DNA reads as TGTGCCAGCAGCCAAGCGGGGGGGGAAGAGACCCAGTACTTC.

The V gene is TRBV7-2, the J gene TRBJ1-1; no reliable D call. This CDR3 is built from 16 residues. The V and J ends lost 1 base and 1 base respectively, with 13 bases between them. The germline V gene has CDR1 SGHTA and CDR2 FQGNSA. The CDR3 DNA follows: TGTGCCAGCAGCTTAGAACTCGTGGGGAGGAACACTGAAGCTTTCTTT. Amino acid sequence: CASSLELVGRNTEAFF.

This chain joins TRBV19 and TRBJ1-2; D unresolved. Trimming removed 3 bases from V and 5 bases from J, with 10 bases in between. Germline V CDR1 and CDR2: LNHDA, SQIVND (reference sequence). The CDR3 covers 13 residues. This CDR3 is CASSIPGKYGYTF. DNA for the CDR3: TGTGCCAGTAGTATCCCAGGAAAATATGGCTACACCTTC.

This clone came up once. The chain joins TRBV25-1 to TRBJ2-5, with D maybe TRBD2 (5 bases). Per germline, CDR1 MGHDK and CDR2 SYGVNS. This CDR3 is built from 14 residues. Trimming cost V 1 base and J 0 bases, with 6 bases left between them. CDR3 sequence: CASSEFGNQETQYF. CDR3 in DNA: TGTGCCAGCAGTGAATTCGGGAACCAAGAGACCCAGTACTTC.

The J gene is TRBJ1-1, the V gene TRBV30, with D uncertain. Germline V CDR1 and CDR2: GTSNPN, SVGIG (reference sequence). The V gene lost 3 bases and the J gene lost 4 bases, with 18 bases spanning the gap. The length of the CDR3 is 15 residues. In nucleotides, the CDR3 is TGTGCCTGGAGGGCGGGATCCCTAGGTACCACTGAAGCTTTCTTT. The encoded protein is CAWRAGSLGTTEAFF.

This chain uses TRBV13 with TRBJ2-1, with 8 nucleotides matching TRBD2. Germline V CDR1 and CDR2: PRHDT, FYEKMQ (reference sequence). This CDR3 is 18 amino acids long. With V trimmed by 4 bases and J by 3 bases, 14 bases remained unmatched. In DNA, the CDR3 is TGTGCCAGCAGCTGGAGGGGGATGGGGCTAGCGGGCTACAATGAGCAGTTCTTC. Translation: CASSWRGMGLAGYNEQFF.

The chain couples TRBV7-3 to TRBJ2-6; 11 bases are a match to TRBD1. Per germline, CDR1 SGHTA and CDR2 FQGTGA. The CDR3 covers 18 residues. V lost 6 bases, J lost 0 bases, and 7 bases stayed unmatched. CDR3: CASSRWDRGDSGANVLTF. The DNA for the CDR3 is TGTGCCAGCAGTCGTTGGGACAGGGGGGACTCTGGGGCCAACGTCCTGACTTTC.

This sequence joins TRBV6-2 or TRBV6-3 and TRBJ2-7; TRBD2 matches 8 bases. There are 17 residues in the CDR3. Germline V CDR1 and CDR2: MNHEY, SVGEGT. The junction had 17 bases not matched to a gene; V was cut back by 5 bases and J by 5 bases. The CDR3 loop is CASSNNPLAGGQNEQYF. The CDR3 DNA reads as TGTGCCAGCAGTAACAATCCCCTGGCGGGGGGTCAGAACGAGCAGTACTTC.

This rearrangement joins TRBV19 to TRBJ1-5, with D hard to call. The CDR3 is 15 residues long. CDR1 is LNHDA, CDR2 SQIVND, per germline (reference sequence). The ends were cut back, 7 bases at V and 0 bases at J, with 13 bases in the middle. The DNA for the CDR3 is TGTGCCAGTAACACAATGGACTTTAGCAATCAGCCCCAGCATTTT. Translation: CASNTMDFSNQPQHF.

This chain links TRBV6-4 with TRBJ2-3, with D possibly being TRBD2 (6 bases). There are 16 residues in the CDR3. CDR1 and CDR2 from the germline V gene are MRHNA and SNTAGT. Trimming shortened V by 1 base and J by 1 base, and 12 bases separated the two germline ends. The DNA for the CDR3 is TGTGCCAGCAGTGACTACGCGGGATTGGGCACAGATACGCAGTATTTT. The encoded protein is CASSDYAGLGTDTQYF.

This clone showed up just a few times. The V and J genes are TRBV4-1 and TRBJ2-2; TRBD1 is a possible D gene (5 bases). This CDR3 is built from 16 residues. Trimming left V 1 base short and J 4 bases short, with 13 bases between. Germline CDR1 is MGHRA and CDR2 is YSYEKL. CDR3 loop: CASSQAPYRITGELFF. In DNA, the CDR3 is TGCGCCAGCAGCCAAGCCCCATACAGGATCACCGGGGAGCTGTTTTTT.

This sequence joins TRBV5-8 and TRBJ2-1; D might be TRBD2 (6 bases). This CDR3 is 15 amino acids long. The V gene's germline CDR1 is SGHTS and CDR2 YDEGEE. Trimming removed 4 bases at V and 8 bases at J, with 19 bases between. The CDR3 sequence: CASSLLVAGRDEQFF. The CDR3, as DNA: TGTGCCAGCAGCCTACTGGTGGCGGGGCGCGATGAGCAGTTCTTC.

The V and J genes are TRBV3-1 (or the pseudogene TRBV3-2) and TRBJ1-2; TRBD1 matches at 8 bases. The CDR3 covers 16 residues. J gave up 1 base and V 1 base, and 5 bases lay outside the gene matches. Germline V CDR1 and CDR2: LGHDT, YNNKEL (reference sequence). As DNA, the CDR3 is TGTGCCAGCAGCCAAGGGCAGGGGGCTGGTAACTATGGCTACACCTTC. This sequence encodes CASSQGQGAGNYGYTF.

In its sample, this clone was seen once. The chain joins TRBV5-8 to TRBJ2-2; the D is unclear. The V gene's germline CDR1 is SGHTS and CDR2 YDEGEE. V lost 0 bases and J 1 base, leaving 4 bases between the germline ends. The CDR3 contains 14 residues. DNA for the CDR3: TGTGCCAGCAGCTTGGGGCAGAACACCGGGGAGCTGTTTTTT. It encodes CASSLGQNTGELFF.

This sequence joins TRBV7-2 and TRBJ2-3, with 10 nucleotides matching TRBD2. This CDR3 is built from 16 residues. Germline V gene lookup returns CDR1 SGHTA and CDR2 FQGNSA. With V trimmed by 0 bases and J by 2 bases, 2 bases remained unmatched. The CDR3 DNA is TGTGCCAGCAGCTTAGCGGGGACTAGCGCCACAGATACGCAGTATTTT. It specifies CASSLAGTSATDTQYF. Full variable domain (outside the CDR3, taken from reference TRBV7-2 and TRBJ2-3): GAGVSQSPSNKVTEKGKDVELRCDPISGHTALYWYRQSLGQGLEFLIYFQGNSAPDKSGLPSDRFSAERTGGSVSTLTIQRTQQEDSAVYLCASSLAGTSATDTQYFGPGTRLTVL.